The sequence of this T cell receptor (beta chain) was determined in a study of cytomegalovirus exposure and HLA in healthy donors. The PCR used 60 Vbeta and 13 Jbeta primers. Sequenced by immunoSEQ multiplex PCR; TCRdb stores in-frame clones only, minus some. The sample lists about 120,000 clones; 70% to 80% were seen once. The sequence derives from a woman aged 40 to 50 in good health and CMV-seropositive. The sequenced sample was PBMCs.

As DNA, the CDR3 is TGTGCCAGCAGCCCTTGGACAGGGGGACAAGATACGCAGTATTTT. The encoded protein is CASSPWTGGQDTQYF. This chain links TRBV7-9 with TRBJ2-3; 10 positions agree with TRBD1. Trimming took 5 bases from V and 5 from J; bases not matched to a gene: 7. Per the germline V gene, CDR1 is SEHNR and CDR2 is FQNEAQ (reference sequence). The CDR3 loop spans 15 amino acids.